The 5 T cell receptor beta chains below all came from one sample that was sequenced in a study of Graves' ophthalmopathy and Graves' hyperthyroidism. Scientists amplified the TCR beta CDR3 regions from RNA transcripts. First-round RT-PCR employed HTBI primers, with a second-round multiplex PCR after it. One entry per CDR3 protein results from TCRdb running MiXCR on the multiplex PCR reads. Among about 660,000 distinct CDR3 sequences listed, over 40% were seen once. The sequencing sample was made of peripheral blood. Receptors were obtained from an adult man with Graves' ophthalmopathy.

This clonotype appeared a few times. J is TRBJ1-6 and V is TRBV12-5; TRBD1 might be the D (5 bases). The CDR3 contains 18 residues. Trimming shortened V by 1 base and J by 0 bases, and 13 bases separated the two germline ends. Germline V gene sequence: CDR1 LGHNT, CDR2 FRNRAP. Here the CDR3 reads CASGLGQLTSSYNSPLHF. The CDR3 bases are TGTGCTAGTGGTTTGGGACAGTTGACGAGCTCCTATAATTCACCCCTCCACTTT. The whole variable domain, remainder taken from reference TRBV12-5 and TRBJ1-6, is DARVTQTPRHKVTEMGQEVTMRCQPILGHNTVFWYRQTMMQGLELLAYFRNRAPLDDSGMPKDRFSAEMPDATLATLKIQPSEPRDSAVYFCASGLGQLTSSYNSPLHFGNGTRLTVT.

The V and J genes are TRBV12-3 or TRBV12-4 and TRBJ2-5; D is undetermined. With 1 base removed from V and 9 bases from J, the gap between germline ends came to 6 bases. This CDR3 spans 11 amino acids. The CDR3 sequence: CASSLGGSQYF. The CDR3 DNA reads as TGTGCCAGCAGTTTAGGGGGTTCCCAGTACTTC.

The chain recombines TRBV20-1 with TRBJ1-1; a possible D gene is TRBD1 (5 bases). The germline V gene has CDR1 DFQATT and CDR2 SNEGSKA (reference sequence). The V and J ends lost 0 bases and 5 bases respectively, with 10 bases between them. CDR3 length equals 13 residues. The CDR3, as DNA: TGCAGTGCTAGAGATAGCGGGGGGACTGAAGCTTTCTTT. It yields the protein CSARDSGGTEAFF.

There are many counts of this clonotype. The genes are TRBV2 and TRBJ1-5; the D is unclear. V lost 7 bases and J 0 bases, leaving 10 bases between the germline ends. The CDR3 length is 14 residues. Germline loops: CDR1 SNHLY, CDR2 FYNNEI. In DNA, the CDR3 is TGTGCCAGCACGGGGATTTATAGCAATCAGCCCCAGCATTTT. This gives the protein CASTGIYSNQPQHF.

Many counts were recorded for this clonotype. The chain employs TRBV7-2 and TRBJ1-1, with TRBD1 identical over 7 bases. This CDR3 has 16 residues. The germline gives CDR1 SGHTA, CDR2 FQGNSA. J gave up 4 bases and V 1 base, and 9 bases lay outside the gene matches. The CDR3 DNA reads TGTGCCAGCAGCTTAGATGGGAGGGGGCAGAGCACTGAAGCTTTCTTT. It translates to CASSLDGRGQSTEAFF.